Following are 22 T cell receptor beta chains from one sample sequenced in a study of beta chain features in type 1 diabetes. As every portion of the isolated RNA was reverse transcribed, the sequencing read expressed TCRB transcripts. Using immunoSEQ multiplex PCR, the repertoire was profiled, and TCRdb retains in-frame clones only, with some absent. In the table there are about 620,000 clones, 15% to 19% of which are singletons. The sequencing sample was made of naive CD4+ T cells from blood. Receptors were obtained from a man younger than 30 in good health.

V gene TRBV18 combines with J gene TRBJ2-4; D not certain. V was shortened by 8 bases and J by 0 bases, with 8 bases between the two germline ends. The CDR3 totals 13 residues. CDR1 is KGHSH, CDR2 LQKENI, per germline. The CDR3 reads CASASGAKNIQYF. DNA of the CDR3: TGTGCCAGCGCGTCGGGAGCCAAAAACATTCAGTACTTC.

This clone was observed many times. V and J are TRBV2 and TRBJ2-1; TRBD2 matches at 9 bases. From germline, CDR1 is SNHLY and CDR2 FYNNEI. The CDR3 extends over 12 amino acids. The junction had 2 bases not matched to a gene; V was cut back by 6 bases and J by 8 bases. The CDR3 bases are TGTGCCAGCAGGAGCGGGAGGCATGAGCAGTTCTTC. Protein: CASRSGRHEQFF. Looking up the rest from reference TRBV2 and TRBJ2-1 gives the full variable domain: EPEVTQTPSHQVTQMGQEVILRCVPISNHLYFYWYRQILGQKVEFLVSFYNNEISEKSEIFDDQFSVERPDGSNFTLKIRSTKLEDSAMYFCASRSGRHEQFFGPGTRLTVL.

Only a few counts were recorded for this clone. The J gene is TRBJ1-1, the V gene TRBV29-1; no reliable D call. V was clipped by 6 bases and J by 0 bases, with 8 bases between them. The V gene's germline CDR1 is SQVTM and CDR2 ANQGSEA. There are 12 residues in the CDR3. CDR3 sequence: CSVRHMNTEAFF. The CDR3 bases are TGCAGCGTGCGACATATGAACACTGAAGCTTTCTTT.

This chain uses TRBV19 with TRBJ2-1; D is unresolved. Germline CDR1 is LNHDA and CDR2 is SQIVND (reference sequence). The CDR3 loop spans 13 amino acids. Trimming stripped 5 bases from V and 6 bases from J, with 11 bases between. CDR3 protein: CASSPVVRNEQFF. The CDR3 region has the DNA TGTGCCAGTAGTCCGGTGGTCCGCAATGAGCAGTTCTTC. Full variable domain (outside the CDR3, taken from reference TRBV19 and TRBJ2-1): DGGITQSPKYLFRKEGQNVTLSCEQNLNHDAMYWYRQDPGQGLRLIYYSQIVNDFQKGDIAEGYSVSREKKESFPLTVTSAQKNPTAFYLCASSPVVRNEQFFGPGTRLTVL.

This clone was recorded a few times. The chain recombines TRBV7-8 with TRBJ2-2; D is perhaps TRBD1 (6 bases). The germline CDR1 and CDR2 sequences are SGHVS and FQNEAQ. The ends were cut back, 1 base at V and 3 bases at J, with 15 bases in the middle. The CDR3 length is 17 residues. The CDR3 sequence: CASSLEATGSYTGELFF. CDR3 bases: TGTGCCAGCAGCTTAGAGGCCACAGGGTCGTACACCGGGGAGCTGTTTTTT. The entire variable domain, with the rest obtained from reference TRBV7-8 and TRBJ2-2, is as follows: GAGVSQSPRYKVAKRGQDVALRCDPISGHVSLFWYQQALGQGPEFLTYFQNEAQLDKSGLPSDRFFAERPEGSVSTLKIQRTQQEDSAVYLCASSLEATGSYTGELFFGEGSRLTVL.

The V gene is TRBV7-2, the J gene TRBJ2-7; 8 bases map to TRBD2. CDR1 SGHTA and CDR2 FQGNSA come from the germline V gene. The CDR3 extends over 18 amino acids. Losses at the gene ends were 0 bases for V and 0 bases for J; bases not matched to a gene: 10. Here the CDR3 reads CASSLAQGLGRRSYEQYF. The CDR3, as DNA: TGTGCCAGCAGCTTAGCGCAGGGACTAGGAAGGCGCTCCTACGAGCAGTACTTC.

The sample holds a few counts of this clone. The chain joins TRBV29-1 to TRBJ1-5, with D possibly TRBD1 on 6 matching bases. Germline lookup yields CDR1 SQVTM and CDR2 ANQGSEA. V was shortened by 4 bases and J by 1 base, with 14 bases between the two germline ends. This CDR3 is 15 amino acids long. The DNA for the CDR3 is TGCAGCGTTGCTTCGGGGGGCGCGAGCAATCAGCCCCAGCATTTT. Its protein product is CSVASGGASNQPQHF. Together with reference TRBV29-1 and TRBJ1-5, the CDR3 gives the full variable domain: SAVISQKPSRDICQRGTSLTIQCQVDSQVTMMFWYRQQPGQSLTLIATANQGSEATYESGFVIDKFPISRPNLTFSTLTVSNMSPEDSSIYLCSVASGGASNQPQHFGDGTRLSIL.

The V call is TRBV11-2, the J call TRBJ2-7; 9 bases line up with TRBD1. V lost 5 bases to trimming and J lost 2 bases; unmatched junction nucleotides: 16. CDR3 length: 18 residues. CDR1 SGHAT and CDR2 FQNNGV come from the germline V gene. CDR3 coding DNA: TGTGCCAGCAGCGCGATTCCCGGGACAGGGTCAGGGACCTACGAGCAGTACTTC. Translated: CASSAIPGTGSGTYEQYF.

V usage is TRBV9 and J usage is TRBJ1-1; 9 nucleotides line up with TRBD1. V gave up 2 bases and J gave up 6 bases; unmatched junction bases: 2. The CDR3 extends over 13 amino acids. Germline CDR1 reads SGDLS; CDR2 reads YYNGEE. The CDR3 is CASSVRTGAEAFF. DNA for the CDR3: TGTGCCAGCAGCGTTAGGACAGGGGCTGAAGCTTTCTTT.

The chain uses TRBV27 and TRBJ1-5; D is possibly TRBD1 (5 bases). The CDR3 extends over 14 amino acids. Germline CDR1 reads MNHEY; CDR2 reads SMNVEV (reference sequence). The ends were cut back, 8 bases at V and 6 bases at J, with 17 bases in the middle. CDR3 amino acids: CASRKREGSQPQHF. CDR3 nucleotides: TGTGCCAGCCGTAAACGTGAGGGGAGTCAGCCCCAGCATTTT.

This clone occurred a few times. The sample contains more than one DNA sequence encoding this CDR3. The rearrangement links TRBV7-9 to TRBJ1-3; D not resolved. Germline V gene sequence: CDR1 SEHNR, CDR2 FQNEAQ (reference sequence). V lost 9 bases and J 4 bases, leaving 4 bases between the germline ends. This CDR3 region has 10 residues. The DNA of the CDR3 is TGTGCCAGTAGCGGAAACACCATATATTTT. This gives the protein CASSGNTIYF.

This clone was seen a few times. The V gene is TRBV7-9, the J gene TRBJ2-7; weak D call: TRBD2 (5 bases). The CDR3 runs to 15 residues. Looked up from germline, CDR1 is SEHNR and CDR2 is FQNEAQ (reference sequence). V gave up 5 bases and J gave up 5 bases, with 19 bases separating them. This CDR3 reads CASSPPGSRTHEQYF. The CDR3 nucleotides read TGTGCCAGCAGCCCCCCGGGGTCGCGAACACACGAGCAGTACTTC.

The V gene is TRBV5-1, the J gene TRBJ2-5; D call uncertain. This CDR3 region has 13 residues. Germline CDR1 SGHRS, CDR2 YFSETQ. V lost 0 bases to trimming and J lost 5 bases, with 8 bases between them. The CDR3 region has the DNA TGCGCCAGCAGCTTGGCCCCGTCGGAGACCCAGTACTTC. Translated, it gives CASSLAPSETQYF.

CDR3 DNA: TGCGCCAGCAGCTTCAAGGGTAGTAGGGACAATGAGCAGTTCTTC. This gives the protein CASSFKGSRDNEQFF. The V call is TRBV5-1, the J call TRBJ2-1; unclear D gene. The CDR3 is 15 residues long. Deletions cut 2 bases from V and 5 bases from J, with 14 bases between. The V gene's germline CDR1 is SGHRS and CDR2 YFSETQ. The full variable domain, with the rest looked up from reference TRBV5-1 and TRBJ2-1, is KAGVTQTPRYLIKTRGQQVTLSCSPISGHRSVSWYQQTPGQGLQFLFEYFSETQRNKGNFPGRFSGRQFSNSRSEMNVSTLELGDSALYLCASSFKGSRDNEQFFGPGTRLTVL.

The CDR3 is CASSNASGSFSETQYF. The CDR3 bases are TGCGCCAGCAGCAACGCTAGCGGGAGTTTTTCGGAGACCCAGTACTTC. The chain carries TRBV5-1 and TRBJ2-5; 10 bases fit TRBD2. V lost 4 bases and J lost 5; bases outside the gene matches: 11. CDR1 and CDR2 from the germline V gene are SGHRS and YFSETQ. CDR3 size: 16 residues.

The chain combines TRBV28 with TRBJ1-2; D is unresolved. CDR1 MDHEN and CDR2 SYDVKM come from the germline V gene. This CDR3 spans 15 amino acids. With 6 bases removed from V and 7 bases from J, the gap between germline ends came to 21 bases. The CDR3: CASSLGLPLEGGYTF. The CDR3 DNA sequence: TGTGCCAGCAGCCTCGGACTGCCCCTGGAAGGTGGCTACACCTTC.

The chain joins TRBV7-6 to TRBJ2-7, with 7 positions matching TRBD1. This CDR3 has 15 amino acids. The germline V gene encodes CDR1 SGHVS and CDR2 FNYEAQ. Unmatched junction bases numbered 10, after V lost 6 bases and J lost 2 bases. The CDR3 loop is CASSSPRDRTYEQYF. In DNA form, the CDR3 reads TGTGCCAGCAGTTCCCCCCGGGACAGAACCTACGAGCAGTACTTC.

In this sample, this clone turned up a few times. The chain links TRBV21-1 to TRBJ2-7; the table names TRBD1, a call not compared with the DNA. TRBV21-1 is termed a pseudogene. The CDR3 is 19 amino acids. CDR3 amino acids: CASSGKGRTGASFSYEQYF. The CDR3 coding sequence is TGTGCCAGCAGCGGAAAAGGACGGACAGGGGCTAGTTTCTCCTACGAGCAGTACTTC.

This clone occurred a few times. This chain links TRBV18 with TRBJ1-2, with 10 bases identical to TRBD1. CDR3 length: 15 residues. V trimming: 2 bases; J trimming: 5 bases; junction bases outside the gene matches: 5. The germline CDR1 and CDR2 sequences are KGHSH and LQKENI. CDR3 sequence: CASSPMTGGRYGYTF. CDR3 bases: TGTGCCAGCTCACCAATGACAGGGGGCAGATATGGCTACACCTTC.

This sequence joins TRBV7-2 and TRBJ2-7; the D is unclear. Germline CDR1 reads SGHTA; CDR2 reads FQGNSA. This CDR3 has 15 amino acids. Trimming pared 0 bases from V and 3 bases from J, leaving 12 bases between. The CDR3 nucleotides read TGTGCCAGCAGCTTAGCCAGATCTAAGATCTACGAGCAGTACTTC. Translating gives CASSLARSKIYEQYF.

This clone was seen more than once but under ten times. The rearrangement links TRBV5-4 to TRBJ2-5; 8 bases match TRBD2. The CDR3 is made up of 16 amino acids. Germline V gene lookup returns CDR1 SGHNT and CDR2 YYREEE (reference sequence). J gave up 0 bases and V 5 bases, and 9 bases lay outside the gene matches. The CDR3 here is CASRPASGSYQETQYF. CDR3 bases: TGTGCCAGCAGACCCGCTAGCGGGTCGTACCAAGAGACCCAGTACTTC.

The chain recombines TRBV28 with TRBJ1-5; D is unresolved. CDR1 and CDR2 (germline): MDHEN, SYDVKM. The CDR3 consists of 14 residues. V was cut by 3 bases and J by 2 bases, with 8 bases left in between. CDR3 in amino acids: CASSLWSGNQPQHF. CDR3 DNA: TGTGCCAGCAGTTTGTGGAGCGGCAATCAGCCCCAGCATTTT. Full variable domain (remainder filled in from reference TRBV28 and TRBJ1-5): DVKVTQSSRYLVKRTGEKVFLECVQDMDHENMFWYRQDPGLGLRLIYFSYDVKMKEKGDIPEGYSVSREKKERFSLILESASTNQTSMYLCASSLWSGNQPQHFGDGTRLSIL.